A selection of T cell receptor beta chains follows, all from one sample in a study of blood T cell repertoires in COVID-19. Method: immunoSEQ multiplex PCR; TCRdb's copy keeps in-frame clones and lacks some. Altogether some 360,000 clones are present, more than 70% being singletons, with the ten largest covering about 2.3%. The specimen sequenced was peripheral blood. These receptors all come from a woman in her sixties or seventies with COVID-19, enrolled during active disease. Each CDR3 is given with its conserved first and last residue.

v_gene	len	j_gene	CDR3aa
TRBV3-1/TRBV3-2	14	TRBJ2-1	CASSQYLLAVEQFF
TRBV7-3	15	TRBJ2-1	CASSPSGGAFDEQFF
TRBV5-1	12	TRBJ1-2	CASGGVNYGYTF
TRBV30	14	TRBJ2-1	CAWSASGAYNEQFF
TRBV10-1	14	TRBJ1-1	CASSRTTETTEAFF
TRBV5-1	15	TRBJ2-7	CASSLESPSSYEQYF
TRBV7-3	13	TRBJ2-5	CASSFTVQETQYF
TRBV7-9	15	TRBJ1-2	CASSPTAGGHYGYTF
TRBV11-2	15	TRBJ2-1	CASTGQGAGYNEQFF
TRBV11-2	17	TRBJ1-3	CASSSPGQGVYGNTIYF
TRBV7-7	15	TRBJ2-3	CASSPRGGSTDTQYF
TRBV3-1/TRBV3-2	18	TRBJ1-2	CASSQVTAGFSSNYGYTF
TRBV6-5	13	TRBJ1-4	CASSYRQGEKLFF
TRBV7-2	14	TRBJ2-3	CASSYDRGSDTQYF
TRBV7-2	16	TRBJ2-5	CASSLEGRGGRRTQYF
TRBV10-3	15	TRBJ2-5	CAISESKGGSETQYF
TRBV2	12	TRBJ1-1	CANRGLTTEAFF
TRBV7-9	15	TRBJ1-4	CASSLEGTGSEKLFF
TRBV5-4	16	TRBJ1-2	CASIMGQGNRRDGYTF
TRBV6-5	14	TRBJ2-3	CASRTRSSTDTQYF
TRBV4-1	14	TRBJ2-3	CASSQGSQIDTQYF
TRBV6-5	13	TRBJ2-7	CASSRDRGLEQYF